This T cell receptor (beta chain) was identified during a study of ipilimumab plus nivolumab after autologous stem cell transplantation. The study, taken as a whole, reports: Authors suggest TCR repertoire, Treg phenotype and gut microbiota support further study.

V dropped 6 bases and J dropped 7 bases, with 13 bases sitting between them. The CDR3 covers 14 residues. Looked up from germline, CDR1 is LNHDA and CDR2 is SQIVND (reference sequence). This clone was seen just once. The antigen is not known. Using immunoSEQ multiplex PCR, the repertoire was profiled, and TCRdb retains in-frame clones only, with some absent. In the table there are some 45,000 clones, around nine tenths of which are singletons. This clonotype originated in a male donor with multiple myeloma. The chain is built from TRBV19 and TRBJ1-6; tentatively, D is TRBD1 (6 bases). The starting material was PBMCs, obtained in a trial of ipilimumab plus nivolumab as post-transplant consolidation. The CDR3 region has the DNA TGTGCCAGTAGGACATCGGGGGCCAATTCACCCCTCCACTTT. Encoded protein: CASRTSGANSPLHF.